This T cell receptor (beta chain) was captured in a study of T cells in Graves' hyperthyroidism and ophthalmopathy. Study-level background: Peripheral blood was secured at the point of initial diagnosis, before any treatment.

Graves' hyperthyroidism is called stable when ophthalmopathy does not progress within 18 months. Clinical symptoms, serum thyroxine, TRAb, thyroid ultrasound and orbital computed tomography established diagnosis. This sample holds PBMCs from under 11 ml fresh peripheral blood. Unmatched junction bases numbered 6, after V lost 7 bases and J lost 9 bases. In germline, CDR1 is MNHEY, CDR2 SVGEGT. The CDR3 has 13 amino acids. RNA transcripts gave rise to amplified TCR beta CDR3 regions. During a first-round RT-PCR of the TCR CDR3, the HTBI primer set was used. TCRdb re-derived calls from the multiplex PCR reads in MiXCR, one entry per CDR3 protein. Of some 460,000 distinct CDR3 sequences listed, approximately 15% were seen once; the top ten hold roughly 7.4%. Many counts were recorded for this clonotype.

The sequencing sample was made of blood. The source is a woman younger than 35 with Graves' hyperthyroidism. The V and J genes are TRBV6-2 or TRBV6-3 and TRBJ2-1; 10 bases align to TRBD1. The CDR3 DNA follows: TGTGCCAGCACGGGACAGGGGATCCCTGAGCAGTTCTTC. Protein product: CASTGQGIPEQFF.